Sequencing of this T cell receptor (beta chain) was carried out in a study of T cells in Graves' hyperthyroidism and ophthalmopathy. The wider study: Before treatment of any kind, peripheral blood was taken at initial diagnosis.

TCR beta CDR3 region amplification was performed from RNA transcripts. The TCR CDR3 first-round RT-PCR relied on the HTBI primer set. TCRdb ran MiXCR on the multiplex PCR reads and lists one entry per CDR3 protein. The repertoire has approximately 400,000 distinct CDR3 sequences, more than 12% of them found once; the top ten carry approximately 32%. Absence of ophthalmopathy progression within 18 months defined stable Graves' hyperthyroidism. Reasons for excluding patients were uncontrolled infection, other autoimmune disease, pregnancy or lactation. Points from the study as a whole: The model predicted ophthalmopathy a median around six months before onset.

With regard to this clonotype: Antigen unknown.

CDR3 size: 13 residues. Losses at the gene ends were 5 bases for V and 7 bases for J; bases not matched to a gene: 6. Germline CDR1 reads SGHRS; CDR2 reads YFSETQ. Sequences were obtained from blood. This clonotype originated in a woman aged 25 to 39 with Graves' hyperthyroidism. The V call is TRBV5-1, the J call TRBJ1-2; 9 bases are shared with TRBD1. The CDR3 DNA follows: TGCGCCAGCAGACGACAGGGGGAAATTGGCTACACCTTC. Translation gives CASRRQGEIGYTF.